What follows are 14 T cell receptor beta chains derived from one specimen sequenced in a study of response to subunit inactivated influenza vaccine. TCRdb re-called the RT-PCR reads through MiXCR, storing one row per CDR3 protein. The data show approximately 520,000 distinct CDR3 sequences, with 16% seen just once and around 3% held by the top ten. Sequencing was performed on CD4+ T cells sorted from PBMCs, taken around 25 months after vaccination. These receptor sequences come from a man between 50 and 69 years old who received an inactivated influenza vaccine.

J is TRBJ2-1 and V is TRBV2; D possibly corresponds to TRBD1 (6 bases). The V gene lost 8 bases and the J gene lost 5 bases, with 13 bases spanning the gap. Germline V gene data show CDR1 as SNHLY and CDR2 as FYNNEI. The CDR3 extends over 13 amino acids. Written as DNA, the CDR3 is TGTGCCAGCGAAACCAGGGGAAACAATGAGCAGTTCTTC. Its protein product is CASETRGNNEQFF.

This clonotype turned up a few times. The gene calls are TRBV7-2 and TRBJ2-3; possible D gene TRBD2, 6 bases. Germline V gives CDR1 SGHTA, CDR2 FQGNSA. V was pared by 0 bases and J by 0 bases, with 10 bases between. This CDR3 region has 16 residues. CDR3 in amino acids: CASSLAGGTSTDTQYF. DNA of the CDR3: TGTGCCAGCAGCTTAGCTGGGGGGACTAGCACAGATACGCAGTATTTT. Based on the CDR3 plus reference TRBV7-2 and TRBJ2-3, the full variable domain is GAGVSQSPSNKVTEKGKDVELRCDPISGHTALYWYRQSLGQGLEFLIYFQGNSAPDKSGLPSDRFSAERTGGSVSTLTIQRTQQEDSAVYLCASSLAGGTSTDTQYFGPGTRLTVL.

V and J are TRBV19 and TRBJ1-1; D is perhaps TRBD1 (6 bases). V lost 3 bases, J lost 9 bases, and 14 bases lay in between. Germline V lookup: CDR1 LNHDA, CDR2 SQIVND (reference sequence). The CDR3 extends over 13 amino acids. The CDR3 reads CASSIRTRGKAFF. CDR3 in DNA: TGTGCCAGTAGTATTCGGACGAGGGGGAAAGCTTTCTTT. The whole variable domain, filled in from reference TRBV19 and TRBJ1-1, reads DGGITQSPKYLFRKEGQNVTLSCEQNLNHDAMYWYRQDPGQGLRLIYYSQIVNDFQKGDIAEGYSVSREKKESFPLTVTSAQKNPTAFYLCASSIRTRGKAFFGQGTRLTVV.

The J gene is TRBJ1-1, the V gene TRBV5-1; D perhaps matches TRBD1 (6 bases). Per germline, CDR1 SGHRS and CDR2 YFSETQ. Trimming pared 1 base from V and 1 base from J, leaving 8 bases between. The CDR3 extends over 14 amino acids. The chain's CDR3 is CASSLWGANTEAFF. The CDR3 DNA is TGCGCCAGCAGCTTGTGGGGGGCGAACACTGAAGCTTTCTTT.

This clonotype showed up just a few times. CDR3 residues: CASSLGDGTNNEQFF. The CDR3, as DNA: TGCGCCAGCAGCTTGGGAGATGGGACGAACAATGAGCAGTTCTTC. This chain joins TRBV5-1 and TRBJ2-1, with D perhaps matching TRBD1 or TRBD2 (5 bases each). V lost 0 bases and J lost 5, with 12 bases in between. The CDR3 sequence is 15 residues long. Germline-derived CDR1 and CDR2 are SGHRS and YFSETQ.

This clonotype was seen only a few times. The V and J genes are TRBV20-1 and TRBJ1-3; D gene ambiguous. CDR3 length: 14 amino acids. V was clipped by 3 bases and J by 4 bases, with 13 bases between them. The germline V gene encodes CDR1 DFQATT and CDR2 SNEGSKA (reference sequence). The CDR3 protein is CSARTPRGGNTIYF. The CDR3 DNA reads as TGCAGTGCTAGGACCCCCCGCGGGGGAAACACCATATATTTT.

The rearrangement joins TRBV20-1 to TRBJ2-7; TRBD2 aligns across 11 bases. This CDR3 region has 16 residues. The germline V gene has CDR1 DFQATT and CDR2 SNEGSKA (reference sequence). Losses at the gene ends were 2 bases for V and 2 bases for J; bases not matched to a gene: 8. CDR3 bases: TGCAGTGCTAGATCGAAACTAGCGGGAGTTCCCTACGAGCAGTACTTC. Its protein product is CSARSKLAGVPYEQYF.

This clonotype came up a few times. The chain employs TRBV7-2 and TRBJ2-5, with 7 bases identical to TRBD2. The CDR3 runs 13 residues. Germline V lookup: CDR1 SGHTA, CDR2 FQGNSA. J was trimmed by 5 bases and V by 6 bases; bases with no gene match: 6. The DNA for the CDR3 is TGTGCCAGCAGTGCCAGGCGGGGGGAGACCCAGTACTTC. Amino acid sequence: CASSARRGETQYF.

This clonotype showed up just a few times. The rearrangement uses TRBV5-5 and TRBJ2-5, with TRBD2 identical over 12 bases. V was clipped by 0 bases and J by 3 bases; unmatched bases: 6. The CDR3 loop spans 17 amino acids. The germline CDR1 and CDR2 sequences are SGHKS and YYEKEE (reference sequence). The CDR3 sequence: CASSLGLAGALKETQYF. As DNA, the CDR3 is TGTGCCAGCAGCTTGGGACTAGCGGGGGCGCTTAAAGAGACCCAGTACTTC.

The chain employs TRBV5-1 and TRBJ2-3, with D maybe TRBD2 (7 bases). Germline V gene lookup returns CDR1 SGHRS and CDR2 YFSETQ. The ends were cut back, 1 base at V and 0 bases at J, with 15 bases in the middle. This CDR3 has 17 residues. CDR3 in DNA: TGCGCCAGCAGCTTGAGGTCTGGGGGGGCAAGCACAGATACGCAGTATTTT. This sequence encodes CASSLRSGGASTDTQYF. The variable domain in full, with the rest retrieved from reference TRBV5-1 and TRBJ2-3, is KAGVTQTPRYLIKTRGQQVTLSCSPISGHRSVSWYQQTPGQGLQFLFEYFSETQRNKGNFPGRFSGRQFSNSRSEMNVSTLELGDSALYLCASSLRSGGASTDTQYFGPGTRLTVL.

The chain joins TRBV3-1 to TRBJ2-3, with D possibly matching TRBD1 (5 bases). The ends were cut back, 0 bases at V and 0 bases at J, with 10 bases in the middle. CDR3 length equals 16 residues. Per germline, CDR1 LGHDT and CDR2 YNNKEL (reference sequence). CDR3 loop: CASSQDQGGSTDTQYF. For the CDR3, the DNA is TGTGCCAGCAGCCAAGATCAGGGTGGGAGCACAGATACGCAGTATTTT.

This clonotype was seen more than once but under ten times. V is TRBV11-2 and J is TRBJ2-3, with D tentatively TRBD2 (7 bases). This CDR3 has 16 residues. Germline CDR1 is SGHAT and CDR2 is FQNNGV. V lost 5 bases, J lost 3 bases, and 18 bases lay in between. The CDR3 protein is CASSRQRRGGTDTQYF. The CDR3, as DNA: TGTGCCAGCAGCCGTCAACGGAGGGGGGGAACAGATACGCAGTATTTT.

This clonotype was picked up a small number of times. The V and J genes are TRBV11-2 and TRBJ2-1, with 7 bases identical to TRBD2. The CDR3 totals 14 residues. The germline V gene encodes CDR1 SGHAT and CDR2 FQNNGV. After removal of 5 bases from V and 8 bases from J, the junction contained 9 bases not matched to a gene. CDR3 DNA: TGTGCCAGCAGCCTTAGCGGGCCGCGAGATGAGCAGTTCTTC. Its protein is CASSLSGPRDEQFF.

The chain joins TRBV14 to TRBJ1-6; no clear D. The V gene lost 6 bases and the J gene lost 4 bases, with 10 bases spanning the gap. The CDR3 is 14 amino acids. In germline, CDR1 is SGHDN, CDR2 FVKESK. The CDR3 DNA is TGTGCCAGCAGTACGGACGTATATAATTCACCCCTCCACTTT. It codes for CASSTDVYNSPLHF.